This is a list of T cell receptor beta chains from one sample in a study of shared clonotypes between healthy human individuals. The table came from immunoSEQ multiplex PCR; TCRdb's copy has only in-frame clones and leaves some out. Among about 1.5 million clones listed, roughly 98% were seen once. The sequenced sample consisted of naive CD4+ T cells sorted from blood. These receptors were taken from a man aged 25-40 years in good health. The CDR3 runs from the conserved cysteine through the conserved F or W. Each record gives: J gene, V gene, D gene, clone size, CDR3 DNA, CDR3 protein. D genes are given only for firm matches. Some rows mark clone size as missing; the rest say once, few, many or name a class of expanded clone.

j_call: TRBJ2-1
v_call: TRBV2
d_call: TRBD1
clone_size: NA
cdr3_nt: TGTGCCAGCACCCCCTTGGACAGGTACAATGAGCAGTTCTTC
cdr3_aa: CASTPLDRYNEQFF

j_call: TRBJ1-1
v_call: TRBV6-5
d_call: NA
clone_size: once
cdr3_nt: TGTGCCAGCAGTTACTCAAGGCAGGGTTGGGCTGAAGCTTTCTTT
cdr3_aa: CASSYSRQGWAEAFF

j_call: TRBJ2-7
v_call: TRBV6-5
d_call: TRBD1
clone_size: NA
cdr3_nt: TGTGCCAGCAGTCTCATCGGGACAGAACCCTACGAGCAGTACTTC
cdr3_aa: CASSLIGTEPYEQYF

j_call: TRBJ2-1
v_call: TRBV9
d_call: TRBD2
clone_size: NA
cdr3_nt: TGTGCCAGCAGCGTAGCCCCCAGGTATAGCGGGAACTCCTACAATGAGCAGTTCTTC
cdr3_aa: CASSVAPRYSGNSYNEQFF

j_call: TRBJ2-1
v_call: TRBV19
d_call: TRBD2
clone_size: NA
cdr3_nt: TGTGCCAGTAGAGCAGCGGGAGAGACCCATGAGCAGTTCTTC
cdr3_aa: CASRAAGETHEQFF

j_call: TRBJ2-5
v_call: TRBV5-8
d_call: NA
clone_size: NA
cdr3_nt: TGTGCCAGCAGCTCTACACAGGGATTCCAAGAGACCCAGTACTTC
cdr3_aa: CASSSTQGFQETQYF

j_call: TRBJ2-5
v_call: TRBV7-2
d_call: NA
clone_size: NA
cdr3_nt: TGTGCCAGCAGCCAGGGGAGGCTAGAAACCCAGTACTTC
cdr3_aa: CASSQGRLETQYF

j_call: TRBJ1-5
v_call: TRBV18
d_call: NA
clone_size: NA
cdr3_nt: TGTGCCAGCTCACCACAGGGGCCCGCCTCTAGCAATCAGCCCCAGCATTTT
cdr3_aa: CASSPQGPASSNQPQHF

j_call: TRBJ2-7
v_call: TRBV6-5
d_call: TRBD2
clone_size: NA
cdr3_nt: TGTGCCAGCAGTCGGACTAGCGGAGCCCTCTACGAGCAGTACTTC
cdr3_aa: CASSRTSGALYEQYF

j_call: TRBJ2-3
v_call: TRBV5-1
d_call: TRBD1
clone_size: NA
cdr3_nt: TGCGCCAGCAGCTCCGGGACAGGGATGTTGGCAGATACGCAGTATTTT
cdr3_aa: CASSSGTGMLADTQYF

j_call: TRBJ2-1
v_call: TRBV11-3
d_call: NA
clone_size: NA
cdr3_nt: TGTGCCAGCAGCTTCTCGACGACATCCTACAATGAGCAGTTCTTC
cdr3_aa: CASSFSTTSYNEQFF

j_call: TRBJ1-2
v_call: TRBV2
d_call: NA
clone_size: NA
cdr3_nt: TGTGCCAGCGGGGGGCAGCTCCCCAACTATGGCTACACCTTC
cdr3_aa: CASGGQLPNYGYTF

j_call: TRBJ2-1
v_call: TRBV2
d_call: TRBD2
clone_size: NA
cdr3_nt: TGTGCCAGCAGCCCCGGGACTAGTGTATCGGAGCAGTTCTTC
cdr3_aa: CASSPGTSVSEQFF

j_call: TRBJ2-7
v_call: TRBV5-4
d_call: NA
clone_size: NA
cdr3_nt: TGTGCCAGCAAGTTCGAAAGGGCCGCGTACGAGCAGTACTTC
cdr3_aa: CASKFERAAYEQYF

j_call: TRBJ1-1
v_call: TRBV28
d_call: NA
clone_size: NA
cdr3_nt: TGTGCCAGCAGTTTCGGAGGTACGAACACTGAAGCTTTCTTT
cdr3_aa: CASSFGGTNTEAFF

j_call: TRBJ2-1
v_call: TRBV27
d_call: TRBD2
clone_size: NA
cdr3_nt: TGTGCCAGCAGTATACTAGCGGGAATAACATACAATGAGCAGTTCTTC
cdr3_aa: CASSILAGITYNEQFF

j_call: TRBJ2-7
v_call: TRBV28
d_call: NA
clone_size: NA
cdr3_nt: TGTGCCAGCAGTTTCCCCCCTAGCGTTCCCTACGAGCAGTACTTC
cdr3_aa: CASSFPPSVPYEQYF

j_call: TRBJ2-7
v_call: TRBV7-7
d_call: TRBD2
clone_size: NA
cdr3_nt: TGTGCTAGCAGCCCGGGACTAGCGGGAGCCTCCTACGAGCAGTACTTC
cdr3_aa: CASSPGLAGASYEQYF

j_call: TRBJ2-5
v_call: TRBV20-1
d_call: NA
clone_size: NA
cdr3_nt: TGCAGTGCTAGAGATTATGAGACCCAGTACTTC
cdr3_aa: CSARDYETQYF

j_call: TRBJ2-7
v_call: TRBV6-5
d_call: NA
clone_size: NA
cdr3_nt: TGTGCCAGCAGTCGAAACGGACGGTTATACGAGCAGTACTTC
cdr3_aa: CASSRNGRLYEQYF